These 31 T cell receptor beta chains originate from one sample sequenced in a study of shared clonotypes between healthy human individuals. Naive CD8 cells comprised CD45RO-negative, CCR7-positively selected cells, excluding terminally differentiated effector memory CD45RA+ cells. Assay: immunoSEQ multiplex PCR; the TCRdb copy retains only in-frame clones and omits some. Of 1.5 million to 2.5 million clones listed, 85% to 95% are singletons. The sample taken for sequencing was naive CD8+ T cells sorted from blood. The receptors come from a young man in good health.

The rearrangement links TRBV5-8 to TRBJ2-2; D is unresolved. Germline V gene data show CDR1 as SGHTS and CDR2 as YDEGEE. Trimming removed 1 base from V and 7 bases from J, with 17 bases in between. This CDR3 is built from 16 residues. CDR3 sequence: CASSLRRHALGGELFF. CDR3 bases: TGTGCCAGCAGCTTGAGGAGACACGCCTTGGGCGGGGAGCTGTTTTTT.

The CDR3 DNA sequence: TGTGCCAGCAGCCCGGGGGACAACGAGCAGTACTTC. As protein: CASSPGDNEQYF. The chain links TRBV5-8 to TRBJ2-7; D possibly uses TRBD1 or TRBD2 (6 bases each). This CDR3 is 12 amino acids long. V dropped 4 bases and J dropped 5 bases, with 10 bases sitting between them. Germline V gives CDR1 SGHTS, CDR2 YDEGEE.

The V gene is TRBV11-2, the J gene TRBJ2-7; the match to TRBD2 covers 8 bases. Germline V gene data show CDR1 as SGHAT and CDR2 as FQNNGV. V gave up 5 bases and J gave up 0 bases; unmatched junction bases: 6. The CDR3 spans 15 residues. For the CDR3, the DNA is TGTGCCAGCAGCCCCAGACTAGCGAGCTCCTACGAGCAGTACTTC. Amino acids: CASSPRLASSYEQYF. Full variable domain (outside the CDR3, taken from reference TRBV11-2 and TRBJ2-7): EAGVAQSPRYKIIEKRQSVAFWCNPISGHATLYWYQQILGQGPKLLIQFQNNGVVDDSQLPKDRFSAERLKGVDSTLKIQPAKLEDSAVYLCASSPRLASSYEQYFGPGTRLTVT.

This rearrangement joins TRBV9 to TRBJ1-3; the D gene is possibly TRBD1 (5 bases). Deletions cut 5 bases from V and 4 bases from J, with 16 bases between. CDR3 length: 15 residues. Looked up from germline, CDR1 is SGDLS and CDR2 is YYNGEE. The CDR3 DNA is TGTGCCAGCAGTATTTCCGGGACGGTGGGAAACACCATATATTTT. Residues: CASSISGTVGNTIYF. The full variable domain, its missing parts supplied by reference TRBV9 and TRBJ1-3, is DSGVTQTPKHLITATGQRVTLRCSPRSGDLSVYWYQQSLDQGLQFLIQYYNGEERAKGNILERFSAQQFPDLHSELNLSSLELGDSALYFCASSISGTVGNTIYFGEGSWLTVV.

With respect to this clone: At one end, the junction sequence differs from germline, possibly due to a read error. The chain recombines TRBV7-9 with TRBJ2-3; TRBD1 agrees at 11 bases. The CDR3 extends over 14 amino acids. Germline CDR1 SEHNR, CDR2 FQNEAQ (reference sequence). The CDR3: CASSRTGGTDTQYF. The CDR3, as DNA: TGTGCCAGCAGCCGGACAGGGGGCACCGATACGCAGTATTTT. The full variable domain, in which reference TRBV7-9 and TRBJ2-3 provide the parts outside the CDR3, is DTGVSQNPRHKITKRGQNVTFRCDPISEHNRLYWYRQTLGQGPEFLTYFQNEAQLEKSRLLSDRFSAERPKGSFSTLEIQRTEQGDSAMYLCASSRTGGTDTQYFGPGTRLTVL.

The rearrangement uses TRBV5-1 and TRBJ1-1; D is unresolved. V dropped 2 bases and J dropped 0 bases, with 14 bases sitting between them. The CDR3 spans 16 residues. Germline V gives CDR1 SGHRS, CDR2 YFSETQ. CDR3 sequence (DNA): TGCGCCAGCAGCTTAATGGGATTCGGGATGAACACTGAAGCTTTCTTT. This codes for CASSLMGFGMNTEAFF.

This clone was counted between two and nine times. The chain recombines TRBV6-1 with TRBJ2-7, with no clear D. This CDR3 region has 17 residues. Looked up from germline, CDR1 is MNHNS and CDR2 is SASEGT. The V end was cut by 4 bases, the J end by 5 bases, with 24 bases between. DNA of the CDR3: TGTGCCAGCAGTGTCCTAGACATTAAGATGATTTCGGACGAGCAGTACTTC. Residues: CASSVLDIKMISDEQYF.

The V call is TRBV5-6, the J call TRBJ2-7; TRBD1 agrees at 7 bases. V was pared by 4 bases and J by 3 bases, with 4 bases of the junction left unmatched. CDR1 SGHDT and CDR2 YYEEEE come from the germline V gene. The CDR3 is 13 amino acids. CDR3 amino acids: CASSPRDSYEQYF. The CDR3, as DNA: TGTGCCAGCAGCCCACGGGACAGCTACGAGCAGTACTTC.

This chain joins TRBV13 and TRBJ1-2; 10 bases match TRBD1. The CDR3 is made up of 15 amino acids. After removal of 5 bases from V and 3 bases from J, the junction contained 6 bases not matched to a gene. Germline lookup yields CDR1 PRHDT and CDR2 FYEKMQ (reference sequence). The CDR3 sequence: CASSEAGTGDYGYTF. CDR3 in DNA: TGTGCCAGCAGCGAAGCCGGGACAGGGGACTATGGCTACACCTTC.

V and J are TRBV7-3 and TRBJ2-1; D call uncertain. Germline V gene lookup returns CDR1 SGHTA and CDR2 FQGTGA. The length of the CDR3 is 14 residues. V dropped 6 bases and J dropped 9 bases, with 18 bases sitting between them. The CDR3, as DNA: TGTGCCAGCAGGCGTGGGCCGGGTCTGGTTGAGCAGTTCTTC. Translated, it gives CASRRGPGLVEQFF.

Comment on this clone: The same CDR3 can be traced to other DNA sequences in this sample. The V and J genes are TRBV10-3 and TRBJ2-7, with TRBD2 as a possible D gene (6 bases). CDR1 and CDR2 (germline): ENHRY, SYGVKD. There are 11 residues in the CDR3. V was pared by 11 bases and J by 3 bases, with 11 bases between. The CDR3 bases are TGTGCCGCCGGCGGGGACTACGAGCAGTACTTC. Protein product: CAAGGDYEQYF.

V is TRBV6-5 and J is TRBJ1-2; D gene uncertain. V shed 2 bases and J shed 4 bases, with 14 bases lying between them. CDR3 length: 15 amino acids. The germline gives CDR1 MNHEY, CDR2 SVGAGI. The CDR3 DNA reads as TGTGCCAGCAGTTACGGGCCTCAGTGGGGCTATGGCTACACCTTC. Translated, it gives CASSYGPQWGYGYTF.

This clone was recorded only once. As DNA, the CDR3 is TGCGCCAGCAGCCAAAGGACAGGGGTGAACTATGGCTACACCTTC. This gives the protein CASSQRTGVNYGYTF. This chain links TRBV4-1 with TRBJ1-2; 9 nucleotides agree with TRBD1. Trimming removed 2 bases from V and 2 bases from J; junction bases left unmatched: 3. CDR1 is MGHRA, CDR2 YSYEKL, per germline. This CDR3 is built from 15 residues.

The CDR3 nucleotides read TGTGCCAGCAGCTTAGTGGGACAGCCCGACGAGCAGTACTTC. Its translation: CASSLVGQPDEQYF. The chain links TRBV7-9 to TRBJ2-7, with 7 bases fitting TRBD1. The germline V gene has CDR1 SEHNR and CDR2 FQNEAQ (reference sequence). V lost 1 base, J lost 5 bases, and 5 bases stayed unmatched. The CDR3 consists of 14 residues.

This chain links TRBV2 with TRBJ1-1; D ambiguous. Germline V lookup: CDR1 SNHLY, CDR2 FYNNEI. With 3 bases removed from V and 1 base from J, the gap between germline ends came to 9 bases. The CDR3 consists of 14 residues. CDR3 loop: CASSEEAANTEAFF. Here the CDR3 DNA reads TGTGCCAGCAGTGAGGAGGCAGCGAACACTGAAGCTTTCTTT.

The chain has TRBV7-9 and TRBJ1-4, with 8 bases lining up with TRBD1. Germline V CDR1 and CDR2: SEHNR, FQNEAQ (reference sequence). V was clipped by 5 bases and J by 8 bases; unmatched bases: 7. The CDR3 covers 14 residues. DNA for the CDR3: TGTGCCAGCAGCCCGGGACAGGCGGAGGAAAAACTGTTTTTT. Protein sequence: CASSPGQAEEKLFF.

This clone came up a few times. Additional DNA sequences in this sample encode the identical CDR3. This chain links TRBV9 with TRBJ2-5; TRBD2 aligns across 11 bases. The germline gives CDR1 SGDLS, CDR2 YYNGEE. With V trimmed by 2 bases and J by 4 bases, 4 bases remained unmatched. The CDR3 runs to 15 residues. The chain's CDR3 is CASSVGLAGGETQYF. The CDR3, as DNA: TGTGCCAGCAGCGTTGGCCTAGCGGGAGGAGAGACCCAGTACTTC.

The chain joins TRBV6-5 to TRBJ1-1; D is perhaps TRBD1 (6 bases). This CDR3 has 14 amino acids. V lost 2 bases and J 5 bases, leaving 12 bases between the germline ends. Germline loops: CDR1 MNHEY, CDR2 SVGAGI. CDR3 amino acids: CASSYAGVVTEAFF. CDR3 sequence (DNA): TGTGCCAGCAGTTACGCAGGGGTAGTAACTGAAGCTTTCTTT.

The rearrangement uses TRBV5-1 and TRBJ2-5; either TRBD1 or TRBD2 may fit D (5 bases each). CDR1 SGHRS and CDR2 YFSETQ come from the germline V gene. This CDR3 region has 14 residues. The V and J ends lost 3 bases and 1 base respectively, with 10 bases between them. The CDR3 DNA sequence: TGCGCCAGCAGCTGGGACGGAACCCAAGAGACCCAGTACTTC. Translated: CASSWDGTQETQYF. Full variable domain (remainder filled in from reference TRBV5-1 and TRBJ2-5): KAGVTQTPRYLIKTRGQQVTLSCSPISGHRSVSWYQQTPGQGLQFLFEYFSETQRNKGNFPGRFSGRQFSNSRSEMNVSTLELGDSALYLCASSWDGTQETQYFGPGTRLLVL.

The rearrangement joins TRBV5-6 to TRBJ2-7; TRBD2 aligns across 8 bases. The CDR3 covers 15 residues. With 3 bases clipped from V and 5 bases from J, the junction kept 10 bases outside the gene matches. The V gene's germline CDR1 is SGHDT and CDR2 YYEEEE. CDR3 DNA sequence: TGTGCCAGCAGCTGGGGGACTAGGACGTTGGACGAGCAGTACTTC. This translates into CASSWGTRTLDEQYF.

The chain carries TRBV6-4 and TRBJ1-3; D remains ambiguous. Looked up from germline, CDR1 is MRHNA and CDR2 is SNTAGT. This CDR3 has 16 residues. V was clipped by 4 bases and J by 0 bases, with 13 bases between them. As DNA, the CDR3 is TGTGCCAGCAGTGGCCTCACAGTACCCTCTGGAAACACCATATATTTT. Translating it yields CASSGLTVPSGNTIYF.

In its sample, this clone was seen a few times. The chain carries TRBV19 and TRBJ1-3; D ambiguous. This CDR3 contains 13 residues. Germline-derived CDR1 and CDR2 are LNHDA and SQIVND (reference sequence). Trimming removed 11 bases at V and 0 bases at J, with 11 bases between. This chain's CDR3 is CAAQSGSGNTIYF. CDR3 nucleotides: TGTGCCGCCCAGTCGGGCTCTGGAAACACCATATATTTT.

This clone was counted a few times. The V call is TRBV19, the J call TRBJ1-5; TRBD1 matches at 8 bases. Germline values: CDR1 LNHDA, CDR2 SQIVND (reference sequence). CDR3 length equals 15 residues. J gave up 5 bases and V 4 bases, and 7 bases lay outside the gene matches. The CDR3 is CASSTGGRSHQPQHF. The CDR3 DNA is TGTGCCAGTAGTACAGGGGGCAGGAGTCATCAGCCCCAGCATTTT.

Worth noting for this clone: Additional DNA sequences in this sample encode the identical CDR3. This rearrangement joins TRBV27 to TRBJ2-7; possible D gene TRBD1, 5 bases. Trimming shortened V by 2 bases and J by 4 bases, and 9 bases separated the two germline ends. The CDR3 sequence is 13 residues long. CDR1 and CDR2 from the germline V gene are MNHEY and SMNVEV (reference sequence). CDR3 in amino acids: CASSLGASYEQYF. The CDR3 DNA reads as TGTGCCAGCAGTTTAGGGGCTTCTTACGAGCAGTACTTC.

This chain joins TRBV4-1 and TRBJ2-1, with no clear D. Germline V gene sequence: CDR1 MGHRA, CDR2 YSYEKL. Trimming left V 1 base short and J 7 bases short, with 14 bases between. The CDR3 runs 15 residues. CDR3 sequence: CASSQVPSVANEQFF. CDR3 DNA: TGCGCCAGCAGCCAAGTTCCTAGTGTGGCTAATGAGCAGTTCTTC.

A note on this clone: This sample also contains other DNA sequences that code for the same CDR3. The J gene is TRBJ2-5, the V gene TRBV30, with a possible D match to TRBD2 (5 bases). The length of the CDR3 is 13 residues. CDR1 and CDR2 from the germline V gene are GTSNPN and SVGIG (reference sequence). Trimming cost V 1 base and J 2 bases, with 8 bases left between them. CDR3 sequence (DNA): TGTGCCTGGAGTGAGGACTCTCAAGAGACCCAGTACTTC. It translates to CAWSEDSQETQYF.

The chain recombines TRBV28 with TRBJ2-7; tentatively, D is TRBD2 (7 bases). The CDR3 sequence is 15 residues long. With 4 bases removed from V and 3 bases from J, the gap between germline ends came to 16 bases. CDR1 and CDR2 from the germline V gene are MDHEN and SYDVKM. The CDR3 bases are TGTGCCAGCAGTTACTCAGGGGAGGGGGTCTACGAGCAGTACTTC. It encodes CASSYSGEGVYEQYF.

The chain joins TRBV7-6 to TRBJ2-5, with a possible D match to TRBD2 (5 bases). Between the trimmed V and J ends, which lost 5 bases and 4 bases, there was a span of 8 bases. The germline V gene encodes CDR1 SGHVS and CDR2 FNYEAQ. The CDR3 contains 12 residues. The CDR3 loop reads CASSREGETQYF. CDR3 DNA sequence: TGTGCCAGCAGCCGAGAGGGAGAGACCCAGTACTTC.

The CDR3 loop is CASSLVSGREMDTQYF. The CDR3 DNA follows: TGTGCCAGCAGCTTAGTTAGCGGGAGAGAGATGGATACGCAGTATTTT. The J gene is TRBJ2-3, the V gene TRBV7-9; 9 bases are a match to TRBD2. The CDR3 has 16 residues. CDR1 is SEHNR, CDR2 FQNEAQ, per germline (reference sequence). The junction had 8 bases not matched to a gene; V was cut back by 1 base and J by 6 bases.

The chain carries TRBV11-2 and TRBJ1-5, with a tentative D call TRBD1 (5 bases). CDR1 is SGHAT, CDR2 FQNNGV, per germline. The CDR3 has 14 residues. V dropped 1 base and J dropped 6 bases, with 10 bases sitting between them. CDR3 in DNA: TGTGCCAGCAGCTTAGGAGGGGCGAGTCAGCCCCAGCATTTT. As protein: CASSLGGASQPQHF.

Regarding this clone: Other nucleotide sequences from this sample produce the same CDR3. The chain combines TRBV6-1 with TRBJ1-1; D is uncertain. V lost 2 bases and J lost 1, with 8 bases in between. The CDR3 sequence is 14 residues long. Germline V gene data show CDR1 as MNHNS and CDR2 as SASEGT. The CDR3 spells CASSESGENTEAFF. CDR3 DNA sequence: TGTGCCAGCAGTGAATCAGGAGAGAACACTGAAGCTTTCTTT.